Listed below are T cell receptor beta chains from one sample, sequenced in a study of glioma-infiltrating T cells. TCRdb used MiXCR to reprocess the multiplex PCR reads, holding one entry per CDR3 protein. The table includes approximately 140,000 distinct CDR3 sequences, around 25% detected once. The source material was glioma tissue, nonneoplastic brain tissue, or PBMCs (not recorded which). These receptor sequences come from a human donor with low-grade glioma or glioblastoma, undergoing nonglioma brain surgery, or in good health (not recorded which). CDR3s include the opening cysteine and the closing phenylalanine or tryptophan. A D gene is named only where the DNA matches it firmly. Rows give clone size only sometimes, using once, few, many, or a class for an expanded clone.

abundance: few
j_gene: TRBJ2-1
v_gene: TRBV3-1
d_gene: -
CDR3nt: TGTGCCAGCAGCGACCGGGGGAGCGGCTCCTACAATGAGCAGTTCTTC
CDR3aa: CASSDRGSGSYNEQFF

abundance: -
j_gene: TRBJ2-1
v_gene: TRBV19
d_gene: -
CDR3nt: TGTGCCAGTAGTATTGATCGGGGCAATGAGCAGTTCTTC
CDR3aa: CASSIDRGNEQFF

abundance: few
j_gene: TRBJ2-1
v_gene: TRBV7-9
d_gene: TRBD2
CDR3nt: TGTGCCAGCAGCTCCGCTAGCGGGAATGAGCAGTTCTTC
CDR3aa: CASSSASGNEQFF

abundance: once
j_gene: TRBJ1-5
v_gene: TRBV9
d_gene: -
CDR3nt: TGTGCCAGCAGCGTCGGGACTAATCAGCCCCAGCATTTT
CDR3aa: CASSVGTNQPQHF

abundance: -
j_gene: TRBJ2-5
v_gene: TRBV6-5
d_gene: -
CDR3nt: TGTGCCAGCAGTGAAGTAGGGGGTCAGCAAGAGACCAAGTACTTC
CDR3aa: CASSEVGGQQETKYF

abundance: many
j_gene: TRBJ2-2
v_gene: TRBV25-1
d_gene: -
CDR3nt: TGTGCCAGCTCCAACACCGGGGAGCTGTTTTTT
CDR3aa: CASSNTGELFF

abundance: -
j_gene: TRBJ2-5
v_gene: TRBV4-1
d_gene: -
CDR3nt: TGCGCCAGCAGCCAGGACTGGGGCGAGACCCAGTACTTC
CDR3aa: CASSQDWGETQYF

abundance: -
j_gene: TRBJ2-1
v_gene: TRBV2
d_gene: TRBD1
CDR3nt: TGTGCCAGCGAATACAGGGGCCCCAATGAGCAGTTCTTC
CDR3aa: CASEYRGPNEQFF

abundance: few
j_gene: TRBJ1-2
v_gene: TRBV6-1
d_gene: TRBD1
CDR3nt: TGTGCCACCAGTGCCCCCGGGACAGGGGGTAACGGCTACACCTTC
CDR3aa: CATSAPGTGGNGYTF

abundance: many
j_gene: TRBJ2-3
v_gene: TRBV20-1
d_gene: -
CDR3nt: TGCAGTGCTAGAGATATTAGCACAGATACGCAGTATTTT
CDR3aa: CSARDISTDTQYF